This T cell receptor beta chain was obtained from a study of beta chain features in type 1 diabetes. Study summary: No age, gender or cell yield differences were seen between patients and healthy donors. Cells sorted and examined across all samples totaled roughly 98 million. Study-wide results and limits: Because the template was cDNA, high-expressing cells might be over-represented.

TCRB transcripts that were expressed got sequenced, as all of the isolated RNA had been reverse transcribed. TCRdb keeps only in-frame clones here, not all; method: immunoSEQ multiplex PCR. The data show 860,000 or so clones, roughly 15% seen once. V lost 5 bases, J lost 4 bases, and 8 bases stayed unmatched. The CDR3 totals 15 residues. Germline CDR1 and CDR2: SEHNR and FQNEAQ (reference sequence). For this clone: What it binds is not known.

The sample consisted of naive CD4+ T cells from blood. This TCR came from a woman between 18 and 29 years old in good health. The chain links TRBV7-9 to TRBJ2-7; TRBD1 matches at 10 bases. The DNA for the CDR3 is TGTGCCAGCAGCCGCGGGACAGGGGATGTGTACGAGCAGTACTTC. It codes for CASSRGTGDVYEQYF.